This T cell receptor (beta chain) was identified in a study of blood T cells in healthy people across ages. About the research overall: Template switching retrieved approximately one barcoded beta molecule for each two T cells.

Through a sample-barcoded 5' primer and a J-beta primer mix, a second PCR was run for roughly 7 to 12 cycles. Each cDNA molecule carried a tag from a template-switch adaptor that contained 12 random nucleotides. Each CDR3 protein is one row after TCRdb ran MiXCR on the 5' RACE reads. The data contain roughly 1,300,000 distinct CDR3 sequences, around 59% of them singletons. The CDR3 is 18 amino acids. Germline loops: CDR1 SGDLS, CDR2 YYNGEE. Trimming at V came to 3 bases and at J to 11 bases, leaving 21 bases not matched to a gene. This chain uses TRBV9 with TRBJ2-5; TRBD2 matches at 11 bases. The sample taken for sequencing was blood. The receptor's source is a man younger than 35 in good health. Here the CDR3 reads CASSAGDQLAGAYNEQYF. CDR3 DNA sequence: TGTGCCAGCAGCGCAGGGGATCAACTAGCGGGAGCGTACAATGAACAGTACTTC. Drawing the rest from reference TRBV9 and TRBJ2-5, the complete variable domain is DSGVTQTPKHLITATGQRVTLRCSPRSGDLSVYWYQQSLDQGLQFLIQYYNGEERAKGNILERFSAQQFPDLHSELNLSSLELGDSALYFCASSAGDQLAGAYNEQYFGPGTRLLVL.